These T cell receptor beta chains were read from a single sample in a study of blood T cell repertoires in COVID-19. Data came from immunoSEQ multiplex PCR; TCRdb stores just in-frame clones and leaves some out. Among 50,000 to 60,000 clones, about 82% were seen once, and the ten largest hold roughly an eighth. Material for sequencing was peripheral blood. The receptors here all came from a human donor in a cohort sampled during active COVID-19. Each CDR3 is given with its conserved first and last residue. A D gene is named only where the DNA matches it firmly. Expanded clones get a size class; other rows say once, few or many, or leave the size out.

abundance: .
len: 15
v_gene: TRBV6-5
j_gene: TRBJ1-3
d_gene: .
CDR3aa: CASSYSGARLNTIYF
CDR3nt: TGTGCCAGCAGTTACTCTGGTGCCAGGTTAAACACCATATATTTT

abundance: .
len: 13
v_gene: TRBV28
j_gene: TRBJ2-7
d_gene: TRBD1
CDR3aa: CASSLTGSREQYF
CDR3nt: TGTGCCAGCTCTCTGACAGGGAGTCGCGAGCAGTACTTC

abundance: .
len: 14
v_gene: TRBV30
j_gene: TRBJ2-3
d_gene: .
CDR3aa: CAWTQGQPTDTQYF
CDR3nt: TGTGCCTGGACCCAGGGGCAGCCCACAGATACGCAGTATTTT

abundance: .
len: 12
v_gene: TRBV10-3
j_gene: TRBJ2-3
d_gene: .
CDR3aa: CAISEVRDTQYF
CDR3nt: TGTGCCATCAGTGAGGTTCGGGATACGCAGTATTTT

abundance: few
len: 13
v_gene: TRBV28
j_gene: TRBJ2-7
d_gene: TRBD1
CDR3aa: CASRLGQYYEQYF
CDR3nt: TGTGCCAGCAGACTGGGACAGTACTACGAGCAGTACTTC

abundance: .
len: 15
v_gene: TRBV5-1
j_gene: TRBJ2-1
d_gene: TRBD1
CDR3aa: CASSLGDRGSAEQFF
CDR3nt: TGCGCCAGCTCCCTGGGGGACAGGGGATCAGCTGAGCAGTTCTTC

abundance: .
len: 15
v_gene: TRBV7-2
j_gene: TRBJ1-1
d_gene: .
CDR3aa: CASSLYGTMGTEAFF
CDR3nt: TGTGCCAGCAGCTTATATGGGACTATGGGCACTGAAGCTTTCTTT

abundance: .
len: 17
v_gene: TRBV9
j_gene: TRBJ2-3
d_gene: TRBD2
CDR3aa: CASSVTLGAGGTDTQYF
CDR3nt: TGTGCCAGCAGCGTAACCCTGGGCGCGGGAGGGACAGATACGCAGTATTTT

abundance: .
len: 13
v_gene: TRBV27
j_gene: TRBJ1-2
d_gene: .
CDR3aa: CASSPSGSYGYTF
CDR3nt: TGTGCCAGCAGTCCCTCAGGGTCCTATGGCTACACCTTC

abundance: .
len: 15
v_gene: TRBV7-2
j_gene: TRBJ2-5
d_gene: TRBD1
CDR3aa: CASSLAGQGQETQYF
CDR3nt: TGTGCCAGCAGCTTAGCGGGACAGGGCCAAGAGACCCAGTACTTC

abundance: .
len: 12
v_gene: TRBV7-2
j_gene: TRBJ2-3
d_gene: .
CDR3aa: CASREGTDTQYF
CDR3nt: TGTGCCAGCAGGGAGGGCACAGATACGCAGTATTTT

abundance: .
len: 14
v_gene: TRBV7-2
j_gene: TRBJ2-5
d_gene: .
CDR3aa: CASSLTGRVETQYF
CDR3nt: TGTGCCAGCAGCTTAACGGGCAGGGTTGAGACCCAGTACTTC

abundance: few
len: 10
v_gene: TRBV6-6
j_gene: TRBJ1-1
d_gene: .
CDR3aa: CASVGEEAFF
CDR3nt: TGTGCCAGTGTCGGAGAGGAAGCTTTCTTT

abundance: .
len: 15
v_gene: TRBV9
j_gene: TRBJ1-5
d_gene: .
CDR3aa: CASSVGSSGNQSQHF
CDR3nt: TGTGCCAGCAGCGTAGGTAGTTCAGGAAATCAGTCCCAGCATTTT